The rows below give T cell receptor beta chains drawn from one sample of a study of regulatory T cells in long-lasting Graves disease. TCRdb reprocessed the multiplex PCR reads with MiXCR, giving one entry per CDR3 protein. The table lists about half a million distinct CDR3 sequences, 12% of them singletons. The data also belong to a second study, concerning T cells in Graves' hyperthyroidism and ophthalmopathy.

The source material was peripheral blood mononuclear cells (PBMCs), sampled at new diagnosis, from a patient treated with antithyroid drugs. These TCRs come from a woman in her twenties or thirties with Graves disease. CDR3s leave out the opening cysteine and the closing phenylalanine or tryptophan. Fields, in order: V gene, CDR3 protein.

TRBV19 | ASSQDSSSSYEQY
TRBV20-1 | SAQKGGSSYNEQF
TRBV19 | ASSPRGTMVQPQH
TRBV2 | AASQGSGTDTQY
TRBV20-1 | SARGMRDTEAF
TRBV18 | ASSPFARQPNIYEQY
TRBV20-1 | SARDSTGPGNTIY
TRBV12-3/TRBV12-4 | ASSPRGALY
TRBV4-1 | ASSQVGPSTYEQY
TRBV2 | ASRGQISSYDEQF
TRBV28 | ASSLGPAWEQY
TRBV5-1 | ASRHGQGNTEAF
TRBV6-1 | ASSLSGEAHHAEAF
TRBV29-1 | SVGLGRDRTRDTQY
TRBV5-4 | ATRTGFDSPLH
TRBV6-2/TRBV6-3 | ASSPGLEDTEAF